Listed below are T cell receptor beta chains from one sample, sequenced in a study of T cell changes during pregnancy in multiple sclerosis. Assay: immunoSEQ multiplex PCR; the TCRdb copy retains only in-frame clones and omits some. The data hold some 70,000 clones, with roughly nine tenths observed a single time. The sequencing used CD8+ T cells from peripheral blood mononuclear cells, collected before pregnancy. The receptors shown here come from a female donor with multiple sclerosis, enrolled in a pregnancy study. Each CDR3 is given with its conserved first and last residue. D genes are given only for firm matches. The size field is filled for only some rows; it gives once, few, many or a size class.

V gene	clone size	D gene	J gene	CDR3 protein	CDR3 DNA
TRBV4-1	NA	NA	TRBJ1-1	CASSQSGGRPGNTEAFF	TGCGCCAGCAGCCAGAGTGGCGGGCGACCGGGAAACACTGAAGCTTTCTTT
TRBV10-3	NA	NA	TRBJ2-1	CAISGYTSSYNEQFF	TGTGCCATCAGTGGATATACATCCTCCTACAATGAGCAGTTCTTC
TRBV28	NA	TRBD2	TRBJ2-2	CASSLAGRNTGELFF	TGTGCCAGCAGCTTAGCGGGGCGTAACACCGGGGAGCTGTTTTTT
TRBV9	NA	NA	TRBJ2-1	CASSVADEQFF	TGTGCCAGCAGCGTAGCTGATGAGCAGTTCTTC
TRBV7-2	NA	NA	TRBJ2-7	CASGPGVDTYEQYF	TGTGCCAGCGGACCCGGGGTGGATACCTACGAGCAGTACTTC
TRBV6-5	NA	NA	TRBJ2-2	CASGAARELFF	TGTGCCAGCGGGGCTGCGAGGGAGCTGTTTTTT
TRBV7-8	NA	TRBD2	TRBJ2-5	CASSLDPSGGVETQYF	TGTGCCAGCAGCTTAGATCCTAGCGGGGGCGTGGAGACCCAGTACTTC
TRBV6-1	NA	TRBD2	TRBJ2-1	CASILLAGAHNEQFF	TGTGCCAGCATTCTGCTAGCGGGGGCCCACAATGAGCAGTTCTTC
TRBV11-2	NA	TRBD1	TRBJ2-7	CASSFGQGYYEQYF	TGTGCCAGCAGCTTTGGACAGGGATACTACGAGCAGTACTTC
TRBV5-8	once	TRBD1	TRBJ1-5	CASSMGQVDSQPQHF	TGTGCCAGCAGCATGGGACAGGTTGACAGTCAGCCCCAGCATTTT
TRBV10-2	NA	TRBD2	TRBJ2-2	CASSERGGIGELFF	TGCGCCAGCAGTGAGCGGGGGGGAATCGGGGAGCTGTTTTTT
TRBV30	NA	NA	TRBJ1-4	CAWSRGLYEKLFF	TGTGCCTGGAGTCGGGGATTATACGAAAAACTGTTTTTT
TRBV15	NA	TRBD1	TRBJ1-6	CATRGGGSPLHF	TGTGCCACCAGAGGGGGCGGCTCACCCCTCCACTTT
TRBV5-6	NA	NA	TRBJ1-3	CATSRGSAGNTIYF	TGTGCCACCTCCAGGGGTTCAGCTGGAAACACCATATATTTT
TRBV9	NA	NA	TRBJ2-4	CASSPRDWDIQYF	TGTGCCAGCAGCCCCCGGGACTGGGACATTCAGTACTTC
TRBV29-1	NA	NA	TRBJ1-4	CSVEGEQEKLFF	TGCAGCGTTGAAGGAGAACAGGAAAAACTGTTTTTT
TRBV9	once	NA	TRBJ1-1	CASSPTSTEAFF	TGTGCCAGCAGCCCAACGAGCACTGAAGCTTTCTTT
TRBV9	once	TRBD1	TRBJ2-2	CASSAGGASLTGELFF	TGTGCCAGCAGCGCAGGGGGCGCGTCGTTGACCGGGGAGCTGTTTTTT
TRBV9	NA	TRBD1	TRBJ2-7	CASSVEGTGVGEQYF	TGTGCCAGCAGCGTAGAGGGGACAGGGGTGGGGGAGCAGTACTTC
TRBV5-1	NA	TRBD2	TRBJ2-2	CASSDPAGALNVNTGELFF	TGCGCCAGCAGCGACCCAGCGGGGGCCCTAAATGTGAACACCGGGGAGCTGTTTTTT
TRBV30	NA	TRBD2	TRBJ2-3	CAWSGLAGGFTDTQYF	TGTGCCTGGAGTGGGCTAGCGGGGGGGTTCACAGATACGCAGTATTTT
TRBV6-1	NA	NA	TRBJ2-5	CATTVTPGIQETQYF	TGTGCCACCACGGTCACCCCAGGGATACAAGAGACCCAGTACTTC
TRBV13	NA	NA	TRBJ2-3	CASSLPGSTDTQYF	TGTGCCAGCAGCTTGCCAGGGAGCACAGATACGCAGTATTTT
TRBV6-1	NA	NA	TRBJ1-1	CASSEAWGLDTEAFF	TGTGCCAGCAGTGAAGCTTGGGGGCTTGACACTGAAGCTTTCTTT
TRBV14	NA	TRBD2	TRBJ2-5	CASSHRLAGGFYQETQYF	TGTGCCAGCAGCCACCGGCTAGCGGGGGGATTTTACCAAGAGACCCAGTACTTC
TRBV6-1	NA	TRBD2	TRBJ2-1	CASSEPWEGYNEQFF	TGTGCCAGCAGTGAACCGTGGGAGGGCTACAATGAGCAGTTCTTC
TRBV27	once	TRBD1	TRBJ2-7	CASSAGQGIGEQYF	TGTGCCAGCAGTGCCGGACAGGGTATCGGAGAGCAGTACTTC
TRBV4-1	NA	NA	TRBJ1-2	CASSPGQLENGYTF	TGCGCCAGCAGCCCTGGACAGTTAGAAAATGGCTACACCTTC
TRBV30	NA	NA	TRBJ2-7	CAWRDTGGGYEQYF	TGTGCCTGGAGAGATACAGGGGGGGGGTACGAGCAGTACTTC
TRBV11-2	NA	NA	TRBJ1-1	CASSLAASEAFF	TGTGCCAGCAGCTTGGCTGCCTCTGAAGCTTTCTTT
TRBV19	NA	TRBD1	TRBJ1-1	CASSIVPGGLTEAFF	TGTGCCAGTAGTATAGTGCCAGGGGGCCTCACTGAAGCTTTCTTT
TRBV27	NA	TRBD1	TRBJ1-5	CASSPGQGANQPQHF	TGTGCCAGCAGCCCGGGACAGGGGGCTAATCAGCCCCAGCATTTT
TRBV5-6	NA	NA	TRBJ1-1	CASSPPLGLSNTEAFF	TGTGCCAGCAGCCCCCCCCTGGGCCTCTCGAACACTGAAGCTTTCTTT
TRBV6-5	NA	NA	TRBJ1-3	CASSHFSGNTIYF	TGTGCCAGCAGCCACTTCTCTGGAAACACCATATATTTT
TRBV27	NA	TRBD1	TRBJ1-2	CASSLRGTGGGYGYTF	TGTGCCAGCAGTTTAAGAGGGACAGGGGGCGGCTATGGCTACACCTTC
TRBV6-6	NA	TRBD1	TRBJ2-5	CAAEGQQETQYF	TGTGCCGCCGAGGGACAGCAAGAGACCCAGTACTTC